The 26 T cell receptor beta chains presented below share a single source sample, sequenced in a study of T cells expressing NK-cell markers. TCRdb reanalyzed the 5' RACE reads and collapses them to one entry per CDR3 protein, without DNA. The sample includes 350,000 to 500,000 distinct CDR3 sequences. Sequencing was done on a sample of blood T cells: a sorted CD56 or NKG2C T cell subset, CD4+ or CD8+ T cells, or bulk PBMC T cells (not recorded which). Receptor source: a woman aged 18 to 69 in good health.

This rearrangement joins TRBV28 to TRBJ2-7; no DNA is available, so the TRBD2 call from TCRdb remains unchecked. Germline assignment: CDR1 MDHEN and CDR2 SYDVKM. CDR3 length: 14 residues. CDR3 sequence reads: CASSFLAGLYEQYF. Full variable domain (outside the CDR3, taken from reference TRBV28 and TRBJ2-7): DVKVTQSSRYLVKRTGEKVFLECVQDMDHENMFWYRQDPGLGLRLIYFSYDVKMKEKGDIPEGYSVSREKKERFSLILESASTNQTSMYLCASSFLAGLYEQYFGPGTRLTVT.

The rearrangement joins TRBV2 to TRBJ1-5. CDR1 is SNHLY, CDR2 FYNNEI, per germline. The CDR3 runs 15 residues. This chain's CDR3 is CASSERRNSNQPQHF.

This chain links TRBV6-1 with TRBJ1-1; there is no DNA to check the TCRdb D call of TRBD1. The CDR3 runs 13 residues. Germline V gene data show CDR1 as MNHNS and CDR2 as SASEGT. The CDR3 region is CASIEGGGTEAFF.

V gene TRBV4-3 combines with J gene TRBJ1-5. The CDR3 length is 13 residues. Germline V gene sequence: CDR1 LGHNA, CDR2 YSLEER. The CDR3 is CASSQDPYQPQHF.

The chain employs TRBV28 and TRBJ1-2; as DNA is missing, the TRBD1 call by TCRdb cannot be tested. CDR3 size: 12 residues. CDR1 is MDHEN, CDR2 SYDVKM, per germline. The CDR3: CASSQDRDFHTF.

The CDR3 protein is CASSMTGFPVTGTGELFF. The V and J genes are TRBV5-6 and TRBJ2-2; TCRdb's D call, TRBD1, is unchecked because there is no DNA. Germline CDR1 reads SGHDT; CDR2 reads YYEEEE. This CDR3 is 18 amino acids long.

The J gene is TRBJ2-1, the V gene TRBV19; TCRdb returns TRBD2, unconfirmable since there is no DNA. The germline CDR1 and CDR2 sequences are LNHDA and SQIVND (reference sequence). The CDR3 is 16 residues long. The CDR3 loop reads CASSGLAGPAYNEQFF.

This chain joins TRBV12-3 or TRBV12-4 and TRBJ2-7; TCRdb indicates TRBD2, and absent DNA this call remains unverified. The CDR3 runs 16 residues. CDR3 amino acids: CASSSPTREGLKEQYF.

The chain has TRBV7-9 and TRBJ2-4; lacking DNA, the TRBD1 call made by TCRdb goes unchecked. The length of the CDR3 is 12 residues. Germline assignment: CDR1 SEHNR and CDR2 FQNEAQ (reference sequence). The CDR3 here is CASSLGFLFPHF.

This chain connects TRBV11-2 to TRBJ2-2. The CDR3 has 15 residues. Looked up from germline, CDR1 is SGHAT and CDR2 is FQNNGV. The CDR3 region is CASSSRDLYTGELFF.

This chain connects TRBV20-1 to TRBJ1-1; TCRdb calls TRBD1, which cannot be checked without DNA. The CDR3 runs 13 residues. Germline CDR1 and CDR2: DFQATT and SNEGSKA (reference sequence). The CDR3 sequence is CSAWDRGSQGAFF.

The V call is TRBV5-1, the J call TRBJ2-2; TCRdb indicates TRBD1, and absent DNA this call remains unverified. The germline gives CDR1 SGHRS, CDR2 YFSETQ. The CDR3 has 15 residues. CDR3 loop: CASSLPPGGPGELFF.

This rearrangement joins TRBV6-2 or TRBV6-3 to TRBJ2-1; absent DNA, TCRdb's TRBD1 call cannot be checked. CDR3 length equals 14 residues. Germline V lookup: CDR1 MNHEY, CDR2 SVGEGT. CDR3 protein: CASIREGASRVQFF.

The CDR3 protein is CASSYDGNTGELFF. The rearrangement links TRBV7-3 to TRBJ2-2. Per germline, CDR1 SGHTA and CDR2 FQGTGA. The CDR3 is made up of 14 amino acids.

The rearrangement links TRBV20-1 to TRBJ2-3; lacking DNA, the TRBD2 call made by TCRdb goes unchecked. The germline V gene has CDR1 DFQATT and CDR2 SNEGSKA (reference sequence). The CDR3 has 16 residues. The CDR3: CSARYPSGGYTDTQYF.

The rearrangement uses TRBV27 and TRBJ2-3; no DNA is available, so the TRBD1 call from TCRdb remains unchecked. The V gene's germline CDR1 is MNHEY and CDR2 SMNVEV (reference sequence). The length of the CDR3 is 15 residues. The CDR3 protein is CASSSPSRGVDTQYF.

The chain employs TRBV3-1 and TRBJ2-1; the D call from TCRdb, TRBD1, cannot be confirmed without DNA. The CDR3 length is 14 residues. Germline V gene sequence: CDR1 LGHDT, CDR2 YNNKEL (reference sequence). The CDR3 reads CASSPQTGPNEQFF.

The V gene is TRBV20-1, the J gene TRBJ2-3. Per the germline V gene, CDR1 is DFQATT and CDR2 is SNEGSKA (reference sequence). The CDR3 covers 11 residues. CDR3 protein: CSAAWVDTQYF.

This chain joins TRBV6-4 and TRBJ2-3. Germline assignment: CDR1 MRHNA and CDR2 SNTAGT. The CDR3 is 12 amino acids. CDR3 loop: CASSDSSNTQYF.

The V call is TRBV28, the J call TRBJ1-1; TCRdb picks TRBD1, but there is no DNA to check that call. The CDR3 is 14 residues long. Looked up from germline, CDR1 is MDHEN and CDR2 is SYDVKM. The CDR3 loop is CASSLGGPGGEAFF.

The V call is TRBV20-1, the J call TRBJ2-3; the D gene TCRdb calls, TRBD2, cannot be checked with no DNA. Germline CDR1 DFQATT, CDR2 SNEGSKA (reference sequence). The CDR3 loop spans 15 amino acids. The CDR3 sequence is CSAAQTSGRADTQYF.

CDR3 residues: CASSRSGTGELFF. The genes are TRBV7-3 and TRBJ2-2; checking the TCRdb D call of TRBD2 is not possible without DNA. The length of the CDR3 is 13 residues. CDR1 and CDR2 (germline): SGHTA, FQGTGA.

The chain couples TRBV7-2 to TRBJ2-3; no DNA is available, so the TRBD2 call from TCRdb remains unchecked. Germline loops: CDR1 SGHTA, CDR2 FQGNSA. The length of the CDR3 is 14 residues. The CDR3 protein is CASSLAGAPDTQYF.

The chain links TRBV29-1 to TRBJ2-1; no DNA is available, so the TRBD1 call from TCRdb remains unchecked. The CDR3 loop spans 16 amino acids. The germline V gene encodes CDR1 SQVTM and CDR2 ANQGSEA. The CDR3 is CSVEPGGATSYNEQFF.

The chain has TRBV12-3 or TRBV12-4 and TRBJ2-2; the TCRdb D gene call, TRBD1, has no DNA to confirm it. The CDR3 loop spans 12 amino acids. Here the CDR3 reads CASTPGTGELFF.

The chain is built from TRBV2 and TRBJ2-3. The germline V gene has CDR1 SNHLY and CDR2 FYNNEI. This CDR3 is 11 amino acids long. The CDR3 region is CASGLGDTQYF. Full variable domain (missing parts from reference TRBV2 and TRBJ2-3): EPEVTQTPSHQVTQMGQEVILRCVPISNHLYFYWYRQILGQKVEFLVSFYNNEISEKSEIFDDQFSVERPDGSNFTLKIRSTKLEDSAMYFCASGLGDTQYFGPGTRLTVL.